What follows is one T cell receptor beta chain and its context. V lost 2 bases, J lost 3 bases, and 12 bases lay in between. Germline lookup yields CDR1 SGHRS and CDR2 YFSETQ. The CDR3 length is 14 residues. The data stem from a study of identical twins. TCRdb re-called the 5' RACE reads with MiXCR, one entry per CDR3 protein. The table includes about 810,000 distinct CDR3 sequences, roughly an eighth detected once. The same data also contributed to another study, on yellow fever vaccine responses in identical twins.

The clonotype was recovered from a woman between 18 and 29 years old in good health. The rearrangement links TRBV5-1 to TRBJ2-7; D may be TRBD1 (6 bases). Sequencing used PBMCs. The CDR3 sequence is CASSFALGGYEQYF. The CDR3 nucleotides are TGCGCCAGCAGCTTTGCGCTAGGGGGCTACGAGCAGTACTTC.